This T cell receptor beta chain was sequenced for a study of blood T cell repertoires in COVID-19. Looking at the study overall: Samples came from the United States, Italy and Spain, spanning acute and convalescent COVID-19.

The trim removed 4 bases at V and 1 base at J, leaving 5 bases unmatched. The CDR3 extends over 14 amino acids. Germline CDR1 reads SGHRS; CDR2 reads YFSETQ. TCRdb's copy holds only in-frame clones and misses some; the assay was immunoSEQ multiplex PCR. This table has a few hundred thousand clones, approximately 87% appearing once. The V call is TRBV5-1, the J call TRBJ2-7; 7 bases match TRBD1. This receptor was taken from a woman aged 45-65 years in a cohort exposed to, infected with or recovered from COVID-19 (not recorded which). Sequencing used PBMCs or T cells enriched from blood (not recorded which). As DNA, the CDR3 is TGCGCCAGCAGCAGCACGGGACAGTCCTACGAGCAGTACTTC. Translated: CASSSTGQSYEQYF.